This passage covers 18 T cell receptor beta chains from one sample sequenced in a study of identical twins (dated by TCRdb to 2016 to 2017). Libraries were prepared through 5' RACE. The sequencer listed for this sample is Illumina HiSeq 2000. The public reads were run again by TCRdb, first through fastp at Q25 and then through MiXCR, and only productive beta chains were kept. Rows matching on CDR3 protein sequence are summarized as one entry with the most common DNA and genes. The sample has 250,000 or so distinct CDR3 sequences on record, 6.5% to 9.5% of them singletons. The ten top clones hold 3% of the sample. This sample was also put to use in a study of yellow fever vaccine responses in identical twins.

Source material: CD8+ T cells sorted from blood. The receptor set was obtained from a woman aged 18-30 years in good health.

This clonotype showed up many times. The CDR3, as DNA: TGCAGCGTTCAAATCCGGGACCGGGTTCCTGAGCAGTTCTTC. Amino acid sequence: CSVQIRDRVPEQFF. The rearrangement uses TRBV29-1 and TRBJ2-1, with D perhaps given as TRBD1 or TRBD2 (5 bases each). The CDR3 length is 14 residues. Looked up from germline, CDR1 is SQVTM and CDR2 is ANQGSEA. V lost 5 bases to trimming and J lost 9 bases, with 20 bases between them.

In its sample, this clonotype was seen many times. The CDR3 DNA follows: TGCGCCAGCAGCCAGAACCCTCAGACCAACTACGAGCAGTACTTC. Encoded protein: CASSQNPQTNYEQYF. The rearrangement links TRBV4-1 to TRBJ2-7; D unresolved. The CDR3 has 15 amino acids. The germline V gene has CDR1 MGHRA and CDR2 YSYEKL. Trimming stripped 3 bases from V and 3 bases from J, with 15 bases between.

V usage is TRBV28 and J usage is TRBJ2-5; a possible D gene is TRBD2 (5 bases). Trimming stripped 5 bases from V and 2 bases from J, with 9 bases between. The CDR3 runs to 13 residues. Germline CDR1 is MDHEN and CDR2 is SYDVKM. The CDR3 bases are TGTGCCAGCAGTATCACTAGACAAGAGACCCAGTACTTC. This encodes CASSITRQETQYF.

This clonotype showed up many times. This rearrangement joins TRBV7-6 to TRBJ2-1; D could derive from TRBD1 or TRBD2 (5 bases each). Per germline, CDR1 SGHVS and CDR2 FNYEAQ. The V gene lost 0 bases and the J gene lost 12 bases, with 12 bases spanning the gap. CDR3 length: 13 residues. CDR3 protein: CASSLARGRSQFF. As DNA, the CDR3 is TGTGCCAGCAGCTTAGCGAGGGGCAGATCGCAGTTCTTC.

This clonotype was seen repeatedly, ten times or more. Here the CDR3 reads CASSLESYEQYF. The CDR3 region has the DNA TGTGCCAGCTCCCTTGAATCCTACGAGCAGTACTTC. V usage is TRBV6-6 and J usage is TRBJ2-7, with unresolved D. V gave up 8 bases and J gave up 1 base, with 9 bases separating them. Germline values: CDR1 MNHNY, CDR2 SVGAGI (reference sequence). This CDR3 contains 12 residues.

The CDR3 region has the DNA TGTGCCATCAGTGAGGACGCCTACGGGGATACGCAGTATTTT. Translated: CAISEDAYGDTQYF. V gene TRBV10-3 combines with J gene TRBJ2-3; no firm D call. V lost 2 bases to trimming and J lost 6 bases, with 12 bases between them. The CDR3 sequence is 14 residues long. From germline, CDR1 is ENHRY and CDR2 SYGVKD.

This clonotype has a count of ten or more. The chain employs TRBV9 and TRBJ2-5; 11 nucleotides agree with TRBD2. This CDR3 has 15 residues. V lost 3 bases to trimming and J lost 5 bases; unmatched junction nucleotides: 6. Germline V CDR1 and CDR2: SGDLS, YYNGEE. The CDR3 reads CASSGSGGALETQYF. The CDR3 DNA reads as TGTGCCAGCAGCGGTAGCGGGGGGGCTTTGGAGACCCAGTACTTC.

This clonotype has a count of ten or more. The chain employs TRBV7-9 and TRBJ2-1, with 10 bases identical to TRBD1. Germline lookup yields CDR1 SEHNR and CDR2 FQNEAQ (reference sequence). J lost 5 bases, V lost 5 bases, and 3 bases had no gene match. The CDR3 sequence is 14 residues long. The CDR3 protein is CASSVGTGDNEQFF. The CDR3 region has the DNA TGTGCCAGCAGCGTCGGGACAGGGGACAATGAGCAGTTCTTC.

The chain links TRBV27 to TRBJ2-7; the match to TRBD2 covers 9 bases. CDR3 length: 15 residues. CDR1 and CDR2 from the germline V gene are MNHEY and SMNVEV (reference sequence). The V and J ends lost 6 bases and 2 bases, in that order; junction bases with no gene match: 8. The CDR3, as DNA: TGTGCCAGCAGCCCAGGGACTAGCTTTCCCTACGAGCAGTACTTC. This encodes CASSPGTSFPYEQYF.

The chain combines TRBV5-1 with TRBJ2-5, with TRBD1 matching over 7 bases. V was pared by 4 bases and J by 3 bases, with 9 bases of the junction left unmatched. Germline V gene sequence: CDR1 SGHRS, CDR2 YFSETQ. The length of the CDR3 is 15 residues. The DNA for the CDR3 is TGCGCCAGCAGCCCCTGGTTGCAGGGGGAAGAGACCCAGTACTTC. Amino acid sequence: CASSPWLQGEETQYF.

This clonotype was seen many times. The chain has TRBV9 and TRBJ2-5, with 11 bases fitting TRBD1. Germline CDR1 and CDR2: SGDLS and YYNGEE. Unmatched junction bases numbered 8, after V lost 2 bases and J lost 5 bases. There are 16 residues in the CDR3. CDR3 sequence (DNA): TGTGCCAGCAGCGTCGGGACAGGGGGTGTTTGGGAGACCCAGTACTTC. This translates into CASSVGTGGVWETQYF.

This clonotype was seen only a few times. The chain recombines TRBV20-1 with TRBJ2-7; the match to TRBD2 covers 7 bases. Germline V gives CDR1 DFQATT, CDR2 SNEGSKA (reference sequence). V shed 5 bases and J 5 bases; nucleotides not matched to a gene: 12. This CDR3 contains 14 residues. The CDR3 protein is CSADSLAEVHEQYF. CDR3 coding DNA: TGCAGTGCTGACAGCCTAGCGGAAGTCCACGAGCAGTACTTC.

The table lists this clonotype with many counts. The rearrangement links TRBV7-9 to TRBJ2-1, with D hard to call. The germline V gene has CDR1 SEHNR and CDR2 FQNEAQ (reference sequence). The CDR3 is 15 amino acids. V was trimmed by 4 bases and J by 0 bases, leaving 10 bases between them. The DNA for the CDR3 is TGTGCCAGCAGCTCCACGGGCGGCTCCTACAATGAGCAGTTCTTC. Protein sequence: CASSSTGGSYNEQFF.

This clonotype appeared many times. The genes are TRBV29-1 and TRBJ2-1; the match to TRBD2 covers 11 bases. The germline gives CDR1 SQVTM, CDR2 ANQGSEA. The V segment lost 7 bases and the J segment 8 bases; nucleotides outside the gene matches: 13. The CDR3 spans 15 residues. CDR3 amino acids: CSATSGSSNRDEQFF. CDR3 sequence (DNA): TGCAGCGCTACTAGCGGGAGCTCAAATAGGGATGAGCAGTTCTTC.

This clonotype was seen more than once but under ten times. The gene calls are TRBV5-6 and TRBJ2-7, with unresolved D. The ends were cut back, 5 bases at V and 1 base at J, with 19 bases in the middle. The germline V gene encodes CDR1 SGHDT and CDR2 YYEEEE. The CDR3 is made up of 16 amino acids. As DNA, the CDR3 is TGTGCCAGCAGAAACGCCCCCGCAGACCGTTCCTACGAGCAGTACTTC. This gives the protein CASRNAPADRSYEQYF.

This clonotype was found many times. V and J are TRBV7-9 and TRBJ2-2; no clear D. V lost 1 base and J lost 3, with 3 bases in between. CDR1 SEHNR and CDR2 FQNEAQ come from the germline V gene (reference sequence). The CDR3 is 13 amino acids. The CDR3 loop reads CASSLVDTGELFF. The CDR3 DNA sequence: TGTGCCAGCAGCTTAGTGGACACCGGGGAGCTGTTTTTT.

This chain connects TRBV7-8 to TRBJ2-7, with 8 bases that match TRBD1. The CDR3 sequence is 15 residues long. Trimming took 3 bases from V and 4 from J; bases not matched to a gene: 8. Germline-derived CDR1 and CDR2 are SGHVS and FQNEAQ. CDR3 coding DNA: TGTGCCAGCAGCTTTGGTCAGGGGGCTCGATACGAGCAGTACTTC. Encoded protein: CASSFGQGARYEQYF. Supplemented by reference TRBV7-8 and TRBJ2-7, the full variable domain reads GAGVSQSPRYKVAKRGQDVALRCDPISGHVSLFWYQQALGQGPEFLTYFQNEAQLDKSGLPSDRFFAERPEGSVSTLKIQRTQQEDSAVYLCASSFGQGARYEQYFGPGTRLTVT.

This clonotype has more than one count but fewer than ten. The genes are TRBV20-1 and TRBJ2-2; TRBD1 aligns across 7 bases. This CDR3 comprises 15 residues. V was pared by 3 bases and J by 1 base, with 5 bases of the junction left unmatched. Germline CDR1 is DFQATT and CDR2 is SNEGSKA (reference sequence). This CDR3 reads CSASATGLNTGELFF. CDR3 coding DNA: TGCAGTGCTAGCGCGACAGGGCTGAACACCGGGGAGCTGTTTTTT.